Listed below are T cell receptor beta chains from one sample, sequenced in a study of regulatory and conventional T cells in RAG deficiency. The protocol was immunoSEQ multiplex PCR, while the TCRdb copy is restricted to in-frame clones and leaves out a portion. The sample holds 45,000 to 50,000 clones, over 80% seen once. The same data also contributed to another study, on regulatory T cells.

The sample consisted of CD4+ effector T cells sorted from blood. The origin of the receptors is a human donor in good health. Each CDR3 is given with its conserved first and last residue. The order of the fields is V gene, clone size, D gene, J gene, CDR3 protein, CDR3 DNA. A D gene is named only where the DNA matches it firmly. Clone size is given for some rows only: seen once, a few or many times, or a class if the clone is expanded.

>TRBV5-1|.|.|TRBJ1-1
CASSLNSRATEAFF
TGCGCCAGCAGCTTGAACAGCCGGGCCACTGAAGCTTTCTTT
>TRBV29-1|.|.|TRBJ1-1
CSVALKQENTEAFF
TGCAGCGTTGCCCTCAAACAGGAGAACACTGAAGCTTTCTTT
>TRBV18|.|.|TRBJ2-1
CASSQIRDTEQFF
TGTGCCAGCTCACAAATACGGGACACAGAGCAGTTCTTC
>TRBV2|few|.|TRBJ2-7
CASGDTEHEQYF
TGTGCCAGCGGTGACACAGAACACGAGCAGTACTTC
>TRBV6-5|.|.|TRBJ1-1
CASSEGRYTEAFF
TGTGCCAGCAGTGAGGGGCGGTACACTGAAGCTTTCTTT
>TRBV9|once|.|TRBJ1-4
CASSVSGVVANEKLFF
TGTGCCAGCAGCGTATCCGGGGTAGTGGCTAATGAAAAACTGTTTTTT
>TRBV19|.|.|TRBJ1-6
CASKGDSSYNSPLHF
TGTGCCAGTAAGGGGGATTCGTCCTATAATTCACCCCTCCACTTT
>TRBV6-1|.|.|TRBJ1-3
CASSEVGGASGNTIYF
TGTGCCAGCAGTGAAGTGGGGGGGGCCTCTGGAAACACCATATATTTT
>TRBV11-1|.|TRBD1|TRBJ2-5
CASSIGQGAETQYF
TGTGCCAGCAGCATTGGACAGGGGGCAGAGACCCAGTACTTC
>TRBV6-5|.|.|TRBJ1-2
CASSYEGIDGYTF
TGTGCCAGCAGTTATGAGGGTATCGACGGCTACACCTTC
>TRBV18|once|.|TRBJ2-1
CASSPRGVPSYNEQFF
TGTGCCAGCTCACCACGAGGGGTCCCCTCCTACAATGAGCAGTTCTTC
>TRBV5-1|.|.|TRBJ2-1
CASSLQARWDEQFF
TGCGCCAGCAGCTTACAGGCCCGGTGGGATGAGCAGTTCTTC
>TRBV14|.|.|TRBJ1-4
CASSQGHSTAGKLFF
TGTGCCAGCAGCCAAGGTCACTCGACCGCTGGAAAACTGTTTTTT
>TRBV11-2|.|TRBD1|TRBJ2-7
CATQDREPYEQYF
TGTGCCACACAGGACAGGGAGCCTTACGAGCAGTACTTC
>TRBV11-2|.|.|TRBJ2-7
CASSFHARGITDEQYF
TGTGCCAGCAGCTTTCATGCCCGGGGGATAACCGACGAGCAGTACTTC
>TRBV30|.|.|TRBJ2-5
CAWSVGGPQETQYF
TGTGCCTGGAGTGTAGGGGGTCCGCAAGAGACCCAGTACTTC
>TRBV5-5|.|TRBD1|TRBJ1-5
CASSFTGGKEPQHF
TGTGCCAGCAGCTTTACAGGGGGTAAGGAGCCCCAGCATTTT
>TRBV6-5|.|.|TRBJ2-7
CASSYVRDGEQYF
TGTGCCAGCAGTTACGTAAGGGATGGCGAGCAGTACTTC
>TRBV7-3|.|.|TRBJ2-1
CASSFGDARYNEQFF
TGTGCCAGCAGCTTTGGGGACGCCCGCTACAATGAGCAGTTCTTC
>TRBV28|.|.|TRBJ1-5
CASSLSGATQPQHF
TGTGCCAGCAGTTTATCGGGGGCGACTCAGCCCCAGCATTTT
>TRBV5-1|.|.|TRBJ2-7
CASSLSTGSTYEQYF
TGCGCCAGCAGCTTGTCAACAGGGAGTACCTACGAGCAGTACTTC
>TRBV7-8|.|TRBD1|TRBJ2-7
CASSLPTGTGFYEQYF
TGTGCCAGCAGCTTACCTACCGGGACAGGGTTTTACGAGCAGTACTTC
>TRBV18|.|.|TRBJ2-5
CASSPLGGTVKETQYF
TGTGCCAGCTCACCACTCGGCGGGACAGTGAAAGAGACCCAGTACTTC
>TRBV5-1|.|TRBD2|TRBJ2-7
CASRTGGPSYEQYF
TGCGCCAGCCGTACGGGGGGGCCTTCCTACGAGCAGTACTTC
>TRBV6-5|.|.|TRBJ1-6
CASSPMRNSPLHF
TGTGCCAGCAGCCCGATGCGGAATTCACCCCTCCACTTT
>TRBV29-1|.|.|TRBJ1-1
CSARVSGVNTEAFF
TGCAGCGCCCGGGTGTCGGGGGTCAACACTGAAGCTTTCTTT
>TRBV9|.|.|TRBJ2-1
CASSVVGASYNEQFF
TGTGCCAGCAGCGTAGTGGGGGCCTCCTACAATGAGCAGTTCTTC